A selection of T cell receptor beta chains follows, all from one sample in a study of CD8 T cells in Susac syndrome. TCRdb fed the immunoSEQ multiplex PCR reads into MiXCR, producing one record per CDR3 protein. The data contain 150,000 to 200,000 distinct CDR3 sequences, about 91% of them seen just once; the ten biggest clones take up about 0.1%. Input material: CD4+ T cells from PBMCs. These receptor sequences come from a human donor with Susac syndrome. Each CDR3 is given with its conserved first and last residue. Fields, in order: J gene, clone size, V gene, D gene, CDR3 DNA, CDR3 protein. A D gene is named only where the DNA matches it firmly. Some rows have no size entry. The others give once, few or many, or a class for an expanded clone.

j_gene: TRBJ1-1
abundance: .
v_gene: TRBV5-1
d_gene: .
CDR3nt: TGCGCCAGCAGCTTGAGTACGTCAGCGAACACTGAAGCTTTCTTT
CDR3aa: CASSLSTSANTEAFF

j_gene: TRBJ1-1
abundance: .
v_gene: TRBV3-1
d_gene: .
CDR3nt: TGTGCCAGCAGCCTTAAAGGGGAGGCTGAAGCTTTCTTT
CDR3aa: CASSLKGEAEAFF

j_gene: TRBJ2-3
abundance: .
v_gene: TRBV12-3/TRBV12-4
d_gene: .
CDR3nt: TGTGCCAGCAGTTTTGTGGGGGAGGCAGATACGCAGTATTTT
CDR3aa: CASSFVGEADTQYF

j_gene: TRBJ2-1
abundance: .
v_gene: TRBV5-1
d_gene: .
CDR3nt: TGCGCCAGCAGCTTGCGGGGGCCCGGCAATGAGCAGTTCTTC
CDR3aa: CASSLRGPGNEQFF

j_gene: TRBJ2-5
abundance: .
v_gene: TRBV29-1
d_gene: TRBD2
CDR3nt: TGCAGCGTTCCTCGGACTAGCGGCTATATCGAGACCCAGTACTTC
CDR3aa: CSVPRTSGYIETQYF

j_gene: TRBJ1-4
abundance: .
v_gene: TRBV12-3/TRBV12-4
d_gene: .
CDR3nt: TGTGCCAGCAGTTTTGGTAACGGTCGAGAAAAACTGTTTTTT
CDR3aa: CASSFGNGREKLFF

j_gene: TRBJ1-4
abundance: .
v_gene: TRBV5-1
d_gene: TRBD1
CDR3nt: TGCGCCAGCAGCGCTGGGACAGCCGGTAATGAAAAACTGTTTTTT
CDR3aa: CASSAGTAGNEKLFF

j_gene: TRBJ2-1
abundance: once
v_gene: TRBV5-6
d_gene: TRBD2
CDR3nt: TGTGCCAGCTTGACTAGCGGCTACAATGAGCAGTTCTTC
CDR3aa: CASLTSGYNEQFF

j_gene: TRBJ2-1
abundance: .
v_gene: TRBV11-2
d_gene: .
CDR3nt: TGTGCCAGCAGCTTAGCCAGGAACTCCTACAATGAGCAGTTCTTC
CDR3aa: CASSLARNSYNEQFF

j_gene: TRBJ2-1
abundance: .
v_gene: TRBV25-1
d_gene: .
CDR3nt: TGTGCCAGCAGTGAATCAGGGTTCAATGAGCAGTTCTTC
CDR3aa: CASSESGFNEQFF

j_gene: TRBJ2-3
abundance: .
v_gene: TRBV19
d_gene: TRBD2
CDR3nt: TGTGCCAGTAGTACCGACGGGGGGGCCGCAGATACGCAGTATTTT
CDR3aa: CASSTDGGAADTQYF

j_gene: TRBJ1-1
abundance: .
v_gene: TRBV2
d_gene: .
CDR3nt: TGTGCCAGCAGTGAACTTGGGCAGGGTAACACTGAAGCTTTCTTT
CDR3aa: CASSELGQGNTEAFF

j_gene: TRBJ2-1
abundance: .
v_gene: TRBV30
d_gene: .
CDR3nt: TGTGCCTGGAGTGTACTGGGGGTGGACTACAATGAGCAGTTCTTC
CDR3aa: CAWSVLGVDYNEQFF

j_gene: TRBJ1-6
abundance: .
v_gene: TRBV7-3
d_gene: .
CDR3nt: TGTGCCAGCAGCCTCGACAGGACTTCTGATTCACCCCTCCACTTT
CDR3aa: CASSLDRTSDSPLHF

j_gene: TRBJ2-1
abundance: .
v_gene: TRBV7-3
d_gene: .
CDR3nt: TGTGCCAGCAGCCTACGCCCAGGGACCCCCACTGAGCAGTTCTTC
CDR3aa: CASSLRPGTPTEQFF

j_gene: TRBJ2-7
abundance: .
v_gene: TRBV2
d_gene: .
CDR3nt: TGTGCCAGCAGTGAAGGGGGGTACGAGCAGTACTTC
CDR3aa: CASSEGGYEQYF

j_gene: TRBJ1-2
abundance: .
v_gene: TRBV20-1
d_gene: TRBD1
CDR3nt: TGCAGTGCTACGGGACAGGGGGCAACCTATGGCTACACCTTC
CDR3aa: CSATGQGATYGYTF

j_gene: TRBJ1-5
abundance: once
v_gene: TRBV4-2
d_gene: .
CDR3nt: TGTGCCAGCAGCCAAGATTCACGGACGAGGGGACAGCCCCAGCATTTT
CDR3aa: CASSQDSRTRGQPQHF

j_gene: TRBJ1-3
abundance: .
v_gene: TRBV7-9
d_gene: .
CDR3nt: TGTGCCAGCAGACAGATCTCTGGAAACACCATATATTTT
CDR3aa: CASRQISGNTIYF

j_gene: TRBJ2-7
abundance: .
v_gene: TRBV7-2
d_gene: .
CDR3nt: TGTGCCAGCAGCTTAGAGGCGGGGGCGATTTTGGGCTACGAGCAGTACTTC
CDR3aa: CASSLEAGAILGYEQYF

j_gene: TRBJ1-5
abundance: .
v_gene: TRBV12-3/TRBV12-4
d_gene: TRBD1
CDR3nt: TGTGCCAGCAGCGACAGGGGGACGTATAGCAATCAGCCCCAGCATTTT
CDR3aa: CASSDRGTYSNQPQHF

j_gene: TRBJ2-3
abundance: .
v_gene: TRBV9
d_gene: .
CDR3nt: TGTGCCAGCAGCGTATTGGGTGGGGGGACAGATACGCAGTATTTT
CDR3aa: CASSVLGGGTDTQYF

j_gene: TRBJ2-7
abundance: .
v_gene: TRBV7-2
d_gene: TRBD2
CDR3nt: TGTGCCAGCAGGTTTATAGCGGGAGGAGGGCGTGAGCAGTACTTC
CDR3aa: CASRFIAGGGREQYF

j_gene: TRBJ1-1
abundance: .
v_gene: TRBV28
d_gene: .
CDR3nt: TGTGCCAGCGAGGGATGGGGCCTTGAAGCTTTCTTT
CDR3aa: CASEGWGLEAFF

j_gene: TRBJ2-7
abundance: .
v_gene: TRBV7-2
d_gene: .
CDR3nt: TGTGCCAGCAGCATCCTACGGGGCGCGAGGGGGGAGCAGTACTTC
CDR3aa: CASSILRGARGEQYF

j_gene: TRBJ2-2
abundance: once
v_gene: TRBV5-7
d_gene: TRBD1
CDR3nt: TGTGCCAGCAGCTTCGACAGGGTGCACACCGGGGAGCTGTTTTTT
CDR3aa: CASSFDRVHTGELFF